This T cell receptor beta chain comes out of a study of blood T cells in healthy people across ages. Study conclusions and caveats: Higher diversity, along with more naive CD4+ cells, distinguished long-lived donors from aged donors. The fall in TCR beta diversity per million T cells was roughly linear with age. CMV status of donors was not determined, possibly confounding expanded clonotype changes.

In the case of this clonotype: Its antigen is not known.

Combining a sample-barcoded 5' primer with a J-beta primer mix, a second PCR ran for about 7 to 11 cycles. A template-switch adaptor that had 12 random nucleotides put a tag on each cDNA molecule. From the 5' RACE reads, TCRdb called clonotypes with MiXCR, one entry per CDR3 protein. This table holds roughly 1.9 million distinct CDR3 sequences, about two fifths found once. Sample: blood. The origin of this receptor is a human donor in good health.

In nucleotides, the CDR3 is TGTGCCAGCAGTTCGATAGGGAGGATCGAGACCCAGTACTTC. Amino acid sequence: CASSSIGRIETQYF. The rearrangement links TRBV27 to TRBJ2-5; the D gene is possibly TRBD2 (6 bases). The CDR3 runs to 14 residues. Per germline, CDR1 MNHEY and CDR2 SMNVEV (reference sequence). V was clipped by 4 bases and J by 5 bases, with 14 bases between them.